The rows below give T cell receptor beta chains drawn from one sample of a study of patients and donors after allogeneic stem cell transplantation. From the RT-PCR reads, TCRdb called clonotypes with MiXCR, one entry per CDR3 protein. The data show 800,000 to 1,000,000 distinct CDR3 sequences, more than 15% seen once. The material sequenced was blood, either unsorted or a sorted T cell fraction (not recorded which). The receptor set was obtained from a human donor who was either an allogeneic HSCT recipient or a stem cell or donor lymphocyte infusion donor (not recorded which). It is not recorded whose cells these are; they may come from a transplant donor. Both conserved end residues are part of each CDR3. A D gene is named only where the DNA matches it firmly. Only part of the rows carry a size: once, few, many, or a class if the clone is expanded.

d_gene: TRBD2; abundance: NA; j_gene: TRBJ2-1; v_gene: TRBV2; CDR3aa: CASSATSGKPYNEQFF; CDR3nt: TGTGCCAGCAGTGCGACTAGCGGGAAGCCTTACAATGAGCAGTTCTTC
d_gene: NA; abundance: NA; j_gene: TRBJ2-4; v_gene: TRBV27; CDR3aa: CASSLSPDIKNIQYF; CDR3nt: TGTGCCAGCAGTTTAAGTCCGGATATCAAAAACATTCAGTACTTC
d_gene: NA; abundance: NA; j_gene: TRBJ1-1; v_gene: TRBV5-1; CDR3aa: CASSQAPRAEAFF; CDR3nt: TGCGCCAGCAGCCAGGCACCGCGGGCTGAAGCTTTCTTT
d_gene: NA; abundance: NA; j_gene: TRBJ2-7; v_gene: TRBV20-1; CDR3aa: CSAVRGGFTHEQYF; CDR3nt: TGCAGTGCGGTGCGTGGGGGGTTTACCCACGAGCAGTACTTC
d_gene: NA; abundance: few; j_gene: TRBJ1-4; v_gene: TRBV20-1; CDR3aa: CSADRGESEKLFF; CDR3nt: TGCAGTGCTGACCGGGGCGAGAGTGAAAAACTGTTTTTT
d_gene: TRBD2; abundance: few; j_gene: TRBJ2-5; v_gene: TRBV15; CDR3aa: CATSNIAGAETQYF; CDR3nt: TGTGCCACCAGCAATATAGCGGGGGCGGAGACCCAGTACTTC
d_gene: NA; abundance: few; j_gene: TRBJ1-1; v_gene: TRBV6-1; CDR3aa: CASSWTDTEAFF; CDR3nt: TGTGCCAGCAGTTGGACAGACACTGAAGCTTTCTTT
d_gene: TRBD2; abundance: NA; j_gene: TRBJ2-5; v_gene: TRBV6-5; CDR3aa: CASSYQGGRKETQCF; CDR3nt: TGTGCCAGCAGTTACCAGGGCGGGAGGAAAGAGACCCAGTGCTTC
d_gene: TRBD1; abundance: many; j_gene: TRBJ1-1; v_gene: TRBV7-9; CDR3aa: CASSTGQRNTEAFF; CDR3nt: TGTGCCAGCAGCACGGGACAGAGGAACACTGAAGCTTTCTTT
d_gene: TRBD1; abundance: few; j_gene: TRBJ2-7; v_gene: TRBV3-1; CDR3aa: CASSQGGTGSREQYF; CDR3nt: TGTGCCAGCAGCCAAGGGGGGACAGGGTCGAGGGAGCAGTACTTC
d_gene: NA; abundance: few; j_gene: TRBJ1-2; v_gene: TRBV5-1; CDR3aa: CASSPTTGGYTF; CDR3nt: TGCGCCAGCAGCCCTACCACTGGGGGCTACACCTTC
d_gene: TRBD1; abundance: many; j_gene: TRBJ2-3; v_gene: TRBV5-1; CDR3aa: CASSLAPGQGTDTQYF; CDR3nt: TGCGCCAGCAGCTTGGCCCCGGGACAGGGGACAGATACGCAGTATTTT
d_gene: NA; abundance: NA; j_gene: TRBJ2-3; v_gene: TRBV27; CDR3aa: CASSRRDKYTDTQYF; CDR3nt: TGTGCCAGCAGTAGACGGGACAAATACACAGATACGCAGTATTTT
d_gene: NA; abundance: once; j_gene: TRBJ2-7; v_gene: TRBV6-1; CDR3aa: CASKIQDRSYEQYF; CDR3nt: TGTGCCAGCAAGATACAGGATCGGTCCTACGAGCAGTACTTC
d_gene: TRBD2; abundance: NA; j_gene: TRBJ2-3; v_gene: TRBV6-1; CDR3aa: CASSKQTSATDTQYF; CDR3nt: TGTGCCAGCAGTAAACAGACTAGCGCCACAGATACGCAGTATTTT
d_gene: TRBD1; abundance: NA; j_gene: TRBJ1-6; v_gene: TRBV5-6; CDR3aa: CASFRTGLNSPLHF; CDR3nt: TGTGCCAGCTTTCGGACAGGCCTCAATTCACCCCTCCACTTT
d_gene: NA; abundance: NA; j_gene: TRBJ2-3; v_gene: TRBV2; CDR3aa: CASRDSADTQYF; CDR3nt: TGTGCCAGCAGAGACTCGGCAGATACGCAGTATTTT
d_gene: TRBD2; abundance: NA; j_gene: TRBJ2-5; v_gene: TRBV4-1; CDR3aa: CASSQPFAGVETQYF; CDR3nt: TGCGCCAGCAGCCAACCGTTCGCGGGAGTAGAGACCCAGTACTTC
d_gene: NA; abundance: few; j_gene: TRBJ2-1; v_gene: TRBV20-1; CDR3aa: CSASKDRKTYNEQFF; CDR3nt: TGCAGTGCTAGTAAGGACAGAAAAACCTACAATGAGCAGTTCTTC
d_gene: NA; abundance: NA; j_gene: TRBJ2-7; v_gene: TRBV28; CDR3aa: CASSNQAGPSSYEQYF; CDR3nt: TGTGCCAGCAGTAACCAAGCAGGGCCAAGCTCCTACGAGCAGTACTTC
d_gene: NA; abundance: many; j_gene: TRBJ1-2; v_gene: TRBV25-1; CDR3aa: CASSEYRQYGYTF; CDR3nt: TGTGCCAGCAGTGAATACAGACAGTATGGCTACACCTTC
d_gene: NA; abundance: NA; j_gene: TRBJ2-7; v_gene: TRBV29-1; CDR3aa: CSVHTGETYEQYF; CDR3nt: TGCAGCGTCCACACCGGGGAGACCTACGAGCAGTACTTC
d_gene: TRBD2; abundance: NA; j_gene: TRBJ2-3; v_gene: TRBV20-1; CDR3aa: CSARSQREWVMGTDTQYF; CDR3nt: TGCAGTGCTAGATCCCAGCGGGAGTGGGTTATGGGCACAGATACGCAGTATTTT